The rows below give T cell receptor beta chains drawn from one sample of a study of beta chain features in type 1 diabetes. The assay was immunoSEQ multiplex PCR, and TCRdb's table has in-frame clones only and misses some. The table records about 30,000 clones, roughly three fifths of them present only once. Sequences were obtained from Tregs from blood. The source of these receptors is a young woman with type 1 diabetes. Both conserved end residues are part of each CDR3. Fields, in order: D gene, V gene, clone size, J gene, CDR3 protein, CDR3 DNA. A D gene is named only where the DNA matches it firmly. Some rows have no size entry. The others give once, few or many, or a class for an expanded clone.

D: TRBD2
V: TRBV6-6
size: .
J: TRBJ2-5
CDR3: CASSYSGLGGETQYF
DNA: TGTGCCAGCAGTTACTCGGGTCTGGGAGGGGAGACCCAGTACTTC

D: TRBD1
V: TRBV5-8
size: few
J: TRBJ1-5
CDR3: CASSSGDRRNQPQHF
DNA: TGTGCCAGCAGCTCAGGGGACAGGCGGAATCAGCCCCAGCATTTT

D: TRBD2
V: TRBV5-1
size: .
J: TRBJ2-3
CDR3: CASRIGLASGDTQYF
DNA: TGCGCCAGCAGAATCGGACTAGCGTCAGGAGATACGCAGTATTTT

D: .
V: TRBV29-1
size: .
J: TRBJ1-1
CDR3: CSACGGSWNTEAFF
DNA: TGCAGCGCCTGTGGAGGGTCGTGGAACACTGAAGCTTTCTTT

D: .
V: TRBV28
size: .
J: TRBJ2-2
CDR3: CASSLASGRELFF
DNA: TGTGCCAGCAGTTTAGCGTCAGGGCGGGAGCTGTTTTTT

D: TRBD1
V: TRBV5-1
size: .
J: TRBJ1-2
CDR3: CASSSQQGIDYGYTF
DNA: TGCGCCAGCAGCTCCCAACAGGGGATAGACTATGGCTACACCTTC

D: .
V: TRBV2
size: .
J: TRBJ1-1
CDR3: CASRPGVYTEAFF
DNA: TGTGCCAGCAGACCAGGGGTCTACACTGAAGCTTTCTTT

D: TRBD2
V: TRBV7-2
size: few
J: TRBJ2-3
CDR3: CASSLSGRALTDTQYF
DNA: TGTGCCAGCTCCTTAAGCGGGAGGGCCCTGACAGATACGCAGTATTTT

D: TRBD2
V: TRBV5-5
size: .
J: TRBJ2-5
CDR3: CASSPTSGQETQYF
DNA: TGTGCCAGCAGCCCCACTAGCGGCCAAGAGACCCAGTACTTC

D: TRBD1
V: TRBV30
size: .
J: TRBJ1-1
CDR3: CAWSAPGTANANTEAFF
DNA: TGTGCCTGGAGTGCCCCTGGGACAGCTAACGCGAACACTGAAGCTTTCTTT

D: TRBD1
V: TRBV27
size: .
J: TRBJ2-7
CDR3: CASSRTRTGIYEQYF
DNA: TGTGCCAGCAGTCGAACCCGGACAGGTATCTACGAGCAGTACTTC

D: .
V: TRBV11-2
size: .
J: TRBJ1-1
CDR3: CASSPGVVTEAFF
DNA: TGTGCCAGCAGTCCAGGGGTGGTCACTGAAGCTTTCTTT

D: TRBD1
V: TRBV5-1
size: .
J: TRBJ2-6
CDR3: CASSFPPGQGSSGANVLTF
DNA: TGCGCCAGCAGCTTTCCCCCGGGACAGGGGTCCTCTGGGGCCAACGTCCTGACTTTC

D: TRBD1
V: TRBV18
size: .
J: TRBJ1-4
CDR3: CASSPRQGGEKLFF
DNA: TGTGCCAGCTCACCACGACAGGGAGGTGAAAAACTGTTTTTT

D: .
V: TRBV19
size: .
J: TRBJ1-1
CDR3: CASRGNRNTEAFF
DNA: TGTGCCAGTAGGGGCAATCGGAACACTGAAGCTTTCTTT

D: TRBD2
V: TRBV7-2
size: .
J: TRBJ2-4
CDR3: CASSSGLAGDWLAKNIQYF
DNA: TGTGCCAGCAGCTCGGGACTAGCGGGAGATTGGCTAGCCAAAAACATTCAGTACTTC

D: TRBD1
V: TRBV4-3
size: .
J: TRBJ1-2
CDR3: CASSQDPRGTANGYTF
DNA: TGCGCCAGCAGCCAAGATCCCCGAGGGACAGCCAATGGCTACACCTTC

D: .
V: TRBV19
size: few
J: TRBJ1-5
CDR3: CASLGVSRDQPQHF
DNA: TGTGCCAGTCTAGGAGTAAGCCGCGATCAGCCCCAGCATTTT

D: .
V: TRBV27
size: .
J: TRBJ2-7
CDR3: CASRRSGPYEQYF
DNA: TGTGCCAGCAGGAGAAGTGGTCCCTACGAGCAGTACTTC

D: .
V: TRBV4-3
size: .
J: TRBJ2-1
CDR3: CASSQDYSSYNEQFF
DNA: TGCGCCAGCAGCCAAGATTACAGCTCCTACAATGAGCAGTTCTTC

D: TRBD1
V: TRBV29-1
size: few
J: TRBJ1-2
CDR3: CSVERRGQGDYGYTF
DNA: TGCAGCGTTGAGAGGAGGGGGCAAGGGGACTATGGCTACACCTTC

D: .
V: TRBV4-1
size: once
J: TRBJ1-2
CDR3: CASSLQRQANYGYTF
DNA: TGCGCCAGCAGCCTACAAAGACAAGCTAACTATGGCTACACCTTC

D: .
V: TRBV18
size: .
J: TRBJ2-1
CDR3: CASSPTQNTYNEQFF
DNA: TGTGCCAGCTCTCCGACACAGAACACCTACAATGAGCAGTTCTTC

D: .
V: TRBV7-2
size: once
J: TRBJ1-5
CDR3: CASSVLNQPQHF
DNA: TGTGCCAGCAGCGTACTTAATCAGCCCCAGCATTTT

D: TRBD1
V: TRBV2
size: .
J: TRBJ1-2
CDR3: CASSTTGAQGYGYTF
DNA: TGTGCCAGCAGTACTACAGGGGCCCAGGGCTATGGCTACACCTTC

D: .
V: TRBV7-9
size: .
J: TRBJ2-2
CDR3: CASSFLSSSSGELFF
DNA: TGTGCCAGCAGCTTCCTGAGTAGTTCTTCCGGGGAGCTGTTTTTT

D: TRBD2
V: TRBV7-2
size: .
J: TRBJ2-3
CDR3: CASSPGLAGLRDTQYF
DNA: TGTGCCAGCAGCCCGGGACTAGCGGGATTGAGGGATACGCAGTATTTT

D: TRBD1
V: TRBV18
size: .
J: TRBJ1-2
CDR3: CASSPQPGQWYGYTF
DNA: TGTGCCAGCTCACCGCAACCGGGACAGTGGTATGGCTACACCTTC